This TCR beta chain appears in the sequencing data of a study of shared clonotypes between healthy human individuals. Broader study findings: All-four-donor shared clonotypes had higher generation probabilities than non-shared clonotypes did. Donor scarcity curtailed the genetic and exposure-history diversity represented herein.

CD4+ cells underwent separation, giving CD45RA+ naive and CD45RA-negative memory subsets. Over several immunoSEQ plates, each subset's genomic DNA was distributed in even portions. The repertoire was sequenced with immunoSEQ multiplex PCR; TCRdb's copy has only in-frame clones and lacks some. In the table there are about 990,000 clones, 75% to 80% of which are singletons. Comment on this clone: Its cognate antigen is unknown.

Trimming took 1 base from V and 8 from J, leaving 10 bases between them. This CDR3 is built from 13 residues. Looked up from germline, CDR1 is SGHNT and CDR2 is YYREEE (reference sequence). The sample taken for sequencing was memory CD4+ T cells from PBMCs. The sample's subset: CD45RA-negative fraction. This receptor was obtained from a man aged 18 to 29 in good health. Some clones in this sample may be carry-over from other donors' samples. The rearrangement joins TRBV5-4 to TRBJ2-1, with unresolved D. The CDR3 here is CASSLWARDEQFF. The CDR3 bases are TGTGCCAGCAGCTTGTGGGCACGGGATGAGCAGTTCTTC.